This TCR beta chain was captured by sequencing in a study of CD8 T cells in Susac syndrome. After extraction with the RNeasy kit, about 0.5 to 1 ug of the RNA was reverse transcribed using random hexamers. Multiplex immunoSEQ PCR targeted 54 Vbeta and 13 Jbeta TCR beta segments. A single record per CDR3 protein comes from TCRdb applying MiXCR to the immunoSEQ multiplex PCR reads. The sample shows about 150,000 distinct CDR3 sequences, 92% of them seen only once. From germline, CDR1 is LNHDA and CDR2 SQIVND (reference sequence). The length of the CDR3 is 15 residues. The V and J ends lost 4 bases and 0 bases respectively, with 10 bases between them.

The sequenced sample was CD4+ T cells from PBMCs. This TCR derives from a human donor in good health. The chain carries TRBV19 and TRBJ1-5; D is perhaps TRBD1 (6 bases). Written as DNA, the CDR3 is TGTGCCAGTAGTACGGGGGCGAATAGCAATCAGCCCCAGCATTTT. It yields the protein CASSTGANSNQPQHF.